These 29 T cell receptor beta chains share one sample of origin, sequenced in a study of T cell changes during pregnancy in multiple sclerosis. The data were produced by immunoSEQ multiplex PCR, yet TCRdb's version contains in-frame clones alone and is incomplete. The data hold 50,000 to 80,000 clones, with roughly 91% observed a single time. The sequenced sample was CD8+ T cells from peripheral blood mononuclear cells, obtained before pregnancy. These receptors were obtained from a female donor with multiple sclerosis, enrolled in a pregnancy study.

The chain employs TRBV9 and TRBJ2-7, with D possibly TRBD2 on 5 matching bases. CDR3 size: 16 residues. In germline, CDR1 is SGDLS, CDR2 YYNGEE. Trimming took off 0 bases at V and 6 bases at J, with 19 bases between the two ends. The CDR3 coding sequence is TGTGCCAGCAGCGTAGTTCCGGCGGGCGCCCTCCGCGAGCAGTACTTC. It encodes CASSVVPAGALREQYF.

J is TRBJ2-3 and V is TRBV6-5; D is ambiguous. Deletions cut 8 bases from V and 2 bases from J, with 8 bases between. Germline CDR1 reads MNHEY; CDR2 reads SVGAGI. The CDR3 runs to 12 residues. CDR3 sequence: CASGEATDTQYF. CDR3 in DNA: TGTGCCAGCGGAGAGGCCACAGATACGCAGTATTTT.

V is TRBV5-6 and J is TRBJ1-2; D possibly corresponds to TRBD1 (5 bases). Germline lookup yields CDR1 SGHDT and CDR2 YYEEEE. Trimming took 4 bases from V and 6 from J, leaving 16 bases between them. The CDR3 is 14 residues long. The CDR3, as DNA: TGTGCCAGCAGCCCCAGGGCGCCCCGGGATGGCTACACCTTC. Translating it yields CASSPRAPRDGYTF.

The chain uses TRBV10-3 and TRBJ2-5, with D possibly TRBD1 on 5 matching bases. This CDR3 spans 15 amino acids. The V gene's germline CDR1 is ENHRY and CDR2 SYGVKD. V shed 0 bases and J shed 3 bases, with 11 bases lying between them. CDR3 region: CAISESKGSKETQYF. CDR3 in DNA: TGTGCCATCAGTGAGTCGAAGGGGTCCAAAGAGACCCAGTACTTC.

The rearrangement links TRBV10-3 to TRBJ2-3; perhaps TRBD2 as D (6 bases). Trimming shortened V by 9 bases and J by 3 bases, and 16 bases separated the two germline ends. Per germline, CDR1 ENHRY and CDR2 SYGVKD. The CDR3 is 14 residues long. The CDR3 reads CAIRGLDNTDTQYF. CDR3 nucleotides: TGTGCCATACGGGGACTCGACAATACAGATACGCAGTATTTT.

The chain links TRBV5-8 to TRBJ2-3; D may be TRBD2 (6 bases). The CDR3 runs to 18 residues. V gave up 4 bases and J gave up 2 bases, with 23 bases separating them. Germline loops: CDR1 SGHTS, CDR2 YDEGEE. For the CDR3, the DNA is TGTGCCAGCAGCCCTCGGCGGGGACTCCCGAATTACACAGATACGCAGTATTTT. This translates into CASSPRRGLPNYTDTQYF. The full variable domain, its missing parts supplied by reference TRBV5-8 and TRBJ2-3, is EAGVTQSPTHLIKTRGQQATLRCSPISGHTSVYWYQQALGLGLQFLLWYDEGEERNRGNFPPRFSGRQFPNYSSELNVNALELEDSALYLCASSPRRGLPNYTDTQYFGPGTRLTVL.

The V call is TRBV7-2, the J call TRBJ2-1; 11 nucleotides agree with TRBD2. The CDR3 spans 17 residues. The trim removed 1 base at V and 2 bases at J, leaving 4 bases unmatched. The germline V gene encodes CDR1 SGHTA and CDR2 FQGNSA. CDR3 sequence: CASSLVLAGGPYNEQFF. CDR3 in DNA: TGTGCCAGCAGCTTAGTTTTAGCGGGGGGGCCCTACAATGAGCAGTTCTTC.

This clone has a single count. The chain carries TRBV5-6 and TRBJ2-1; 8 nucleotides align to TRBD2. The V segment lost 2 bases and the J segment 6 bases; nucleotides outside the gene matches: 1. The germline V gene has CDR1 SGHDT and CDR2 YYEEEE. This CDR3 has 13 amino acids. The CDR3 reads CASSFGTSNEQFF. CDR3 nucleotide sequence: TGTGCCAGCAGCTTCGGGACTAGCAATGAGCAGTTCTTC.

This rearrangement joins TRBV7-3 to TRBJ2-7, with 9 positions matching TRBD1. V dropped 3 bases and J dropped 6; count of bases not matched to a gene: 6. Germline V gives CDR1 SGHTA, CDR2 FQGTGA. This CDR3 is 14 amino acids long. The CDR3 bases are TGTGCCAGCAGCTTGGGGACAGGGACGGTCGAGCAGTACTTC. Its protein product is CASSLGTGTVEQYF.

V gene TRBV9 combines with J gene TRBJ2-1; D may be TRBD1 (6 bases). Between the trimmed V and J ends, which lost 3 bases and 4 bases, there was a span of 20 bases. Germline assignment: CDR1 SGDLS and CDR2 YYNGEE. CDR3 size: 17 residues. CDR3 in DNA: TGTGCCAGCAGCGCCCCTAAGAAAGTGGACAGTTACAATGAGCAGTTCTTC. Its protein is CASSAPKKVDSYNEQFF.

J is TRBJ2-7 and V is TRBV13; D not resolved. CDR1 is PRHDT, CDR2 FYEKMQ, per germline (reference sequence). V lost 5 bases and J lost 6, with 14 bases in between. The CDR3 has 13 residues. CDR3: CASSGFSGGEQYF. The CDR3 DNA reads TGTGCCAGCAGCGGATTCAGTGGCGGCGAGCAGTACTTC.

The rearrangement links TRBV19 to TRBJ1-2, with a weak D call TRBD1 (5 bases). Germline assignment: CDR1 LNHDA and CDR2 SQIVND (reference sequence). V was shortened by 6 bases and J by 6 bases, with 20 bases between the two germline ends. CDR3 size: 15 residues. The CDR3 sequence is CASSTGWQGQDGYTF. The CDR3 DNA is TGTGCCAGTAGCACGGGTTGGCAGGGCCAGGATGGCTACACCTTC.

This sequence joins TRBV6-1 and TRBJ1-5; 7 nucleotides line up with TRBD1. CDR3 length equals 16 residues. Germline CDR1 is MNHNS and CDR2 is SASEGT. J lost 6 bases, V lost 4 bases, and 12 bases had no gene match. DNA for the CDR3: TGTGCCAGCAGTGCAGTGGCGACAGGGCGGATTCAGCCCCAGCATTTT. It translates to CASSAVATGRIQPQHF.

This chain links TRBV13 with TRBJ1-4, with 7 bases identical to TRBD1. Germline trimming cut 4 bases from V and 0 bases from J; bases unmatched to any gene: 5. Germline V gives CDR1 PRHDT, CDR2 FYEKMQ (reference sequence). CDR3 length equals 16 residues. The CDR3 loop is CASSSPGQTTNEKLFF. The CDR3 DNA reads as TGTGCCAGCAGCTCTCCGGGACAGACAACTAATGAAAAACTGTTTTTT.

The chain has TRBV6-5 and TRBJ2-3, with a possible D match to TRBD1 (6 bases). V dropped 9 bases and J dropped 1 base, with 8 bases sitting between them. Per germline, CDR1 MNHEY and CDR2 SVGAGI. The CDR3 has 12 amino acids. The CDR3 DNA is TGTGCCAGTCGACAGGGCACAGATACGCAGTATTTT. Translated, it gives CASRQGTDTQYF.

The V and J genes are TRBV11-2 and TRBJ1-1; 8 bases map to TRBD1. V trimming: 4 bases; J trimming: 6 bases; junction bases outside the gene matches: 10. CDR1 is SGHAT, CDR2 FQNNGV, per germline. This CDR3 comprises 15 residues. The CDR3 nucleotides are TGTGCCAGCAGCTCATACGGACAGGGTTGGTCTGAAGCTTTCTTT. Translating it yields CASSSYGQGWSEAFF.

The CDR3 here is CASRTMTPRTGFSYEQYF. The CDR3 nucleotides read TGTGCCAGCAGGACAATGACCCCCCGGACAGGCTTCTCCTACGAGCAGTACTTC. The chain is built from TRBV5-5 and TRBJ2-7; 7 nucleotides line up with TRBD1. Per germline, CDR1 SGHKS and CDR2 YYEKEE (reference sequence). The V and J ends lost 5 bases and 0 bases, in that order; junction bases with no gene match: 17. The CDR3 totals 18 residues.

The CDR3 region is CASSDSGGVSYEQYF. The CDR3 DNA reads TGTGCCAGCAGTGATAGCGGGGGGGTCTCCTACGAGCAGTACTTC. J is TRBJ2-7 and V is TRBV6-6, with 11 bases aligning to TRBD2. Germline CDR1 and CDR2: MNHNY and SVGAGI (reference sequence). Trimming removed 5 bases from V and 0 bases from J; junction bases left unmatched: 3. The CDR3 runs 15 residues.

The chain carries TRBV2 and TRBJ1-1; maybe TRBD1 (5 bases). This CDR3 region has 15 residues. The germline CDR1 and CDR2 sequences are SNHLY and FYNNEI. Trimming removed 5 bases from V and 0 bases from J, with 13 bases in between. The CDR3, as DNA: TGTGCCAGCAGTCTGACAGTATCCATGAACACTGAAGCTTTCTTT. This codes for CASSLTVSMNTEAFF.

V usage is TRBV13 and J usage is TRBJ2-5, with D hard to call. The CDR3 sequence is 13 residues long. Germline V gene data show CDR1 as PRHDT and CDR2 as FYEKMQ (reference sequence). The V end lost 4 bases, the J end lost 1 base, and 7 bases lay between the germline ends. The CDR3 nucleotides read TGTGCCAGCAGCTCCCCTTTCCAAGAGACCCAGTACTTC. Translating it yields CASSSPFQETQYF.

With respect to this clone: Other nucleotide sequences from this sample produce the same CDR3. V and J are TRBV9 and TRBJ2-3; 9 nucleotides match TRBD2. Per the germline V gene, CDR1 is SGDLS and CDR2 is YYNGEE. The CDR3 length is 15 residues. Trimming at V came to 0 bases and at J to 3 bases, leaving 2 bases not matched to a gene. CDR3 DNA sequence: TGTGCCAGCAGCGTAGGCGGGGGGGCAACAGATACGCAGTATTTT. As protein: CASSVGGGATDTQYF.

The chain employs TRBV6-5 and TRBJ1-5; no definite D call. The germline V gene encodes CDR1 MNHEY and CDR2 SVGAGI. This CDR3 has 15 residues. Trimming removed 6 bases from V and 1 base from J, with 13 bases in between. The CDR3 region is CASSPDNFSNQPQHF. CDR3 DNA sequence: TGTGCCAGCAGCCCTGACAACTTCAGCAATCAGCCCCAGCATTTT.

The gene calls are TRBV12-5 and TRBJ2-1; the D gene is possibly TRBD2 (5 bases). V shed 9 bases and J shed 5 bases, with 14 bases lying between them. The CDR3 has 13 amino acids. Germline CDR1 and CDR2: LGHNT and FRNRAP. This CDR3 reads CARRESSDNEQFF. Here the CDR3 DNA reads TGTGCTAGAAGGGAGAGCTCTGACAATGAGCAGTTCTTC.

The CDR3 sequence is CATSRGTSGGADTQYF. The CDR3 DNA reads TGTGCCACCAGCAGAGGGACTAGCGGGGGGGCAGATACGCAGTATTTT. The chain carries TRBV15 and TRBJ2-3; TRBD2 agrees at 15 bases. CDR1 is LNHNV, CDR2 YYDKDF, per germline (reference sequence). This CDR3 region has 16 residues. The J segment lost 4 bases and the V segment lost 1 base, leaving 0 bases of the junction unmatched.

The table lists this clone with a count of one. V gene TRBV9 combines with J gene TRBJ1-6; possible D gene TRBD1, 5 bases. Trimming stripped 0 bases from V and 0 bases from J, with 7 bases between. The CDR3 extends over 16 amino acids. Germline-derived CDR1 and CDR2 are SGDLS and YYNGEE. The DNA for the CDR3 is TGTGCCAGCAGCGTAGACGGGGGCTCCTATAATTCACCCCTCCACTTT. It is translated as CASSVDGGSYNSPLHF.

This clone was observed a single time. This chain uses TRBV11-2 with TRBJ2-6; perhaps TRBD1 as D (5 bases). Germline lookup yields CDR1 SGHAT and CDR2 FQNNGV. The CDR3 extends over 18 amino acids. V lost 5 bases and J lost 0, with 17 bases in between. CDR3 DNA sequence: TGTGCCAGCAGCCTCTTCACAGGAATTAACTCTGGGGCCAACGTCCTGACTTTC. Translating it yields CASSLFTGINSGANVLTF.

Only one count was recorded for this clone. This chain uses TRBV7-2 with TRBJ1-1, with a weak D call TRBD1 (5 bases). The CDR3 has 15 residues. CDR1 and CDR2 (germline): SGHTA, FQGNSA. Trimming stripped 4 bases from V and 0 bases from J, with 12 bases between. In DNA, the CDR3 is TGTGCCAGCAGCTATTACAGGATGATGAACACTGAAGCTTTCTTT. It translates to CASSYYRMMNTEAFF.

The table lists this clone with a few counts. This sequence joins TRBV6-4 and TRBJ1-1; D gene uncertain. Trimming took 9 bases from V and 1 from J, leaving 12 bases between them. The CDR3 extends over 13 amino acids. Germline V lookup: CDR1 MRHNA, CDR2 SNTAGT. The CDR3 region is CARVVRKNTEAFF. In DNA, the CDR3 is TGTGCCAGAGTTGTGAGGAAGAACACTGAAGCTTTCTTT.

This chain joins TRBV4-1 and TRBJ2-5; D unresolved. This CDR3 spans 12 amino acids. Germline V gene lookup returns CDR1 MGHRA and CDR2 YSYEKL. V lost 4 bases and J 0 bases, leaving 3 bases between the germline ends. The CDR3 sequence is CASSLNQETQYF. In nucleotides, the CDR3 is TGCGCCAGCAGCCTCAACCAAGAGACCCAGTACTTC.